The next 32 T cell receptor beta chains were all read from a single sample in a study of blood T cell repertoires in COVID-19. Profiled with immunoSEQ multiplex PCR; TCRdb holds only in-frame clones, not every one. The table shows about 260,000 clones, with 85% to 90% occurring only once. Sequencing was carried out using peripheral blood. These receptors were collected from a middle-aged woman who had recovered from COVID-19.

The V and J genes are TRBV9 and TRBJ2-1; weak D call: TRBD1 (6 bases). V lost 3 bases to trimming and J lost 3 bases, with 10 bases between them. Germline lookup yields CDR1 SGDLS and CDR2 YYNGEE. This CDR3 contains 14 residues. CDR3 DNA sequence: TGTGCCAGCAGCGCCTGGACAGTCTACAATGAGCAGTTCTTC. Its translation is CASSAWTVYNEQFF.

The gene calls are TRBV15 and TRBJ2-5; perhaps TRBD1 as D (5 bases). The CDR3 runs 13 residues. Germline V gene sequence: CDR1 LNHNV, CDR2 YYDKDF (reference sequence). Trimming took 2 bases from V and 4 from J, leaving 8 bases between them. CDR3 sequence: CATSRQGRETQYF. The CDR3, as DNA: TGTGCCACCAGCAGACAGGGTCGAGAGACCCAGTACTTC. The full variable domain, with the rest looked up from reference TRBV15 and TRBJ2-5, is DAMVIQNPRYQVTQFGKPVTLSCSQTLNHNVMYWYQQKSSQAPKLLFHYYDKDFNNEADTPDNFQSRRPNTSFCFLDIRSPGLGDTAMYLCATSRQGRETQYFGPGTRLLVL.

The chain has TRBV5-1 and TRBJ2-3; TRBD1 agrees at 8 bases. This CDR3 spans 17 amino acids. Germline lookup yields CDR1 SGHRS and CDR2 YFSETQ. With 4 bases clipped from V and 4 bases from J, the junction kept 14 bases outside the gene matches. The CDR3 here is CASSPLGGQVVSDTQYF. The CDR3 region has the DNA TGCGCCAGCAGCCCCCTGGGGGGACAGGTAGTTTCAGATACGCAGTATTTT.

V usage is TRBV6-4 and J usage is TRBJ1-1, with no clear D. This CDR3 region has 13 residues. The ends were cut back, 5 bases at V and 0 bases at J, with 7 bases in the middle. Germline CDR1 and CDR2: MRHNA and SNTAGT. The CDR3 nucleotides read TGTGCCAGCAGTCCAGGTGTGAACACTGAAGCTTTCTTT. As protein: CASSPGVNTEAFF.

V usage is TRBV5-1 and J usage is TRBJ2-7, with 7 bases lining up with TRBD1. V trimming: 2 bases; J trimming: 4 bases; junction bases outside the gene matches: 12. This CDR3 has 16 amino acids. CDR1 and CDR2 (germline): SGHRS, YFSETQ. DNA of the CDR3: TGCGCCAGCAGCTTTGGGCCCCCGGGACAGCCTTACGAGCAGTACTTC. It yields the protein CASSFGPPGQPYEQYF.

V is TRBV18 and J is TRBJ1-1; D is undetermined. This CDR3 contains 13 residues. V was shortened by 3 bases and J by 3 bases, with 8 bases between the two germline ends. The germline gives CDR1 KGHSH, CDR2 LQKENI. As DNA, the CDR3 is TGTGCCAGCTCACCCGGGGTCGACACTGAAGCTTTCTTT. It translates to CASSPGVDTEAFF. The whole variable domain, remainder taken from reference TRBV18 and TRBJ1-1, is NAGVMQNPRHLVRRRGQEARLRCSPMKGHSHVYWYRQLPEEGLKFMVYLQKENIIDESGMPKERFSAEFPKEGPSILRIQQVVRGDSAAYFCASSPGVDTEAFFGQGTRLTVV.

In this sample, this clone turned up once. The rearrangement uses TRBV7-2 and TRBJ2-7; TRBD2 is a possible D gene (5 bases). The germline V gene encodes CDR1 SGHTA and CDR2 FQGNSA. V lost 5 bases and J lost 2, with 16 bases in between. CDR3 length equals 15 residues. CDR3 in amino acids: CASSLGSFTPYEQYF. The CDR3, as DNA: TGTGCCAGCAGCCTTGGGAGCTTCACCCCCTACGAGCAGTACTTC.

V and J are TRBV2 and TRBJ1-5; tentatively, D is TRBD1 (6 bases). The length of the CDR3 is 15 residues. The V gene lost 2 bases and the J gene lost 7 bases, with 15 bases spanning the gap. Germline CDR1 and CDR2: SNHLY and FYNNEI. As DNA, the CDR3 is TGTGCCAGCAGTGAACTGGTGACAGGTGGCCAGCCCCAGCATTTT. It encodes CASSELVTGGQPQHF. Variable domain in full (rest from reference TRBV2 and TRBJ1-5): EPEVTQTPSHQVTQMGQEVILRCVPISNHLYFYWYRQILGQKVEFLVSFYNNEISEKSEIFDDQFSVERPDGSNFTLKIRSTKLEDSAMYFCASSELVTGGQPQHFGDGTRLSIL.

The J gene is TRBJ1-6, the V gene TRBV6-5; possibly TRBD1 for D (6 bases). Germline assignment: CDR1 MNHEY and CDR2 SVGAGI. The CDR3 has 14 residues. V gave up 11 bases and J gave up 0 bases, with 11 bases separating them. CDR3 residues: CAGGASSYNSPLHF. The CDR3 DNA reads TGTGCCGGGGGGGCCAGCTCCTATAATTCACCCCTCCACTTT.

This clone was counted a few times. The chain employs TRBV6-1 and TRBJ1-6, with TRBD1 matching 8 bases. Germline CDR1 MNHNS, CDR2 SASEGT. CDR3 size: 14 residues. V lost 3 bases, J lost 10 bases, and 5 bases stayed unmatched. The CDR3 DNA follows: TGTGCCAGCAGTGAGAACAGGGGGTGGTCACCCCTCCACTTT. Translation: CASSENRGWSPLHF.

CDR3 sequence: CASSRRQGATDTQYF. Written as DNA, the CDR3 is TGTGCCAGCAGCCGCCGACAGGGAGCTACAGATACGCAGTATTTT. V is TRBV3-1 (or the pseudogene TRBV3-2) and J is TRBJ2-3; 7 bases align to TRBD1. CDR3 size: 15 residues. The trim removed 4 bases at V and 3 bases at J, leaving 7 bases unmatched. Germline V CDR1 and CDR2: LGHDT, YNNKEL (reference sequence).

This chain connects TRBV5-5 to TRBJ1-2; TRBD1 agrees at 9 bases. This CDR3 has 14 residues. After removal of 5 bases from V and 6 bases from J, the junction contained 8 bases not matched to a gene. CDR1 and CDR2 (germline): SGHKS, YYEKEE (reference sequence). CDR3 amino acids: CASSPRQGGDGYTF. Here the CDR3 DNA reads TGTGCCAGCAGTCCCAGACAGGGGGGGGATGGCTACACCTTC.

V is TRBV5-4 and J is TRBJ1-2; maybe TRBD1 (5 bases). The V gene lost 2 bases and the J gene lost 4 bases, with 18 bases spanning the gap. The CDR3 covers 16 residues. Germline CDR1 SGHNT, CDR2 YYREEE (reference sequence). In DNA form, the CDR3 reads TGTGCCAGCAGCTTAGTTTCCGGCGGCGGGGGCTATGGCTACACCTTC. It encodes CASSLVSGGGGYGYTF.

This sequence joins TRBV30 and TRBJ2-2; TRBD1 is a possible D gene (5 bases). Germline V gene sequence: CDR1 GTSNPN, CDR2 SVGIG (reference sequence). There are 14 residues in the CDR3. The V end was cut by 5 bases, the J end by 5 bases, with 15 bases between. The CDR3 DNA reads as TGTGCCTGGGACACCCAGGGTCGGACCGGGGAGCTGTTTTTT. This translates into CAWDTQGRTGELFF. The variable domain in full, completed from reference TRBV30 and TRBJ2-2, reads SQTIHQWPATLVQPVGSPLSLECTVEGTSNPNLYWYRQAAGRGLQLLFYSVGIGQISSEVPQNLSASRPQDRQFILSSKKLLLSDSGFYLCAWDTQGRTGELFFGEGSRLTVL.

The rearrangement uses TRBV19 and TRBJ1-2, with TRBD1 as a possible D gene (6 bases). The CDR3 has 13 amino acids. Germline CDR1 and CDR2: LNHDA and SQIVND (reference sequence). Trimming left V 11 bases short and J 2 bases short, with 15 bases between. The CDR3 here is CAASDTGNYGYTF. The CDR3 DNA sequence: TGTGCCGCGTCTGATACAGGGAACTATGGCTACACCTTC.

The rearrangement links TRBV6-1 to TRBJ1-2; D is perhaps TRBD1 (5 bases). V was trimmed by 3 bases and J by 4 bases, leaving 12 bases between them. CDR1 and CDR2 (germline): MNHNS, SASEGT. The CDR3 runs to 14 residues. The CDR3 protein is CASSDQGAIYGYTF. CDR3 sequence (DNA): TGTGCCAGCAGTGACCAAGGGGCCATCTATGGCTACACCTTC.

CDR3: CASSSLSGELTDTQYF. CDR3 sequence (DNA): TGTGCCAGCAGTTCTTTAAGCGGGGAGCTCACAGATACGCAGTATTTT. The rearrangement joins TRBV27 to TRBJ2-3; 7 bases line up with TRBD2. The CDR3 runs to 16 residues. Germline V gives CDR1 MNHEY, CDR2 SMNVEV (reference sequence). V trimming: 4 bases; J trimming: 2 bases; junction bases outside the gene matches: 9.

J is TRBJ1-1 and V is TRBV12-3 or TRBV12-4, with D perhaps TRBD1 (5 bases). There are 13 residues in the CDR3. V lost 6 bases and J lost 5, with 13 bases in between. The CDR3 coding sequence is TGTGCCAGCAGGCCGACAGTTTTGACTGAAGCTTTCTTT. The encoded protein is CASRPTVLTEAFF.

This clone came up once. CDR3: CASRGAGDSPLHF. CDR3 DNA sequence: TGCGCCAGCAGGGGGGCGGGGGACTCACCCCTCCACTTT. The rearrangement uses TRBV4-1 and TRBJ1-6; perhaps TRBD1 as D (6 bases). CDR3 size: 13 residues. The germline gives CDR1 MGHRA, CDR2 YSYEKL. The V and J ends lost 6 bases and 10 bases respectively, with 13 bases between them.

CDR3 in amino acids: CASSPLSGVQVTEAFF. The CDR3 DNA follows: TGTGCCAGCTCACCCCTGTCGGGGGTTCAAGTCACTGAAGCTTTCTTT. V gene TRBV18 combines with J gene TRBJ1-1, with D possibly TRBD1 on 5 matching bases. The CDR3 runs 16 residues. Trimming left V 3 bases short and J 4 bases short, with 18 bases between. The germline V gene has CDR1 KGHSH and CDR2 LQKENI.

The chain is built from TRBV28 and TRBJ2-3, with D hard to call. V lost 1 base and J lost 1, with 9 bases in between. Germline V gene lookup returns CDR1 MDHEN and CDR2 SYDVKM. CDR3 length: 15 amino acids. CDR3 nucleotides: TGTGCCAGCAGTTTATCCTGGTCGGGCACAGATACGCAGTATTTT. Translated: CASSLSWSGTDTQYF.

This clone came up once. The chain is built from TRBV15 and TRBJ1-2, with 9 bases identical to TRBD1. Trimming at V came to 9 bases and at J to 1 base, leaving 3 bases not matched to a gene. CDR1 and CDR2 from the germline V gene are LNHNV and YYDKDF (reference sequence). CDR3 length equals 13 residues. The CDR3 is CATGQGINYGYTF. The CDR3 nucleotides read TGTGCCACTGGACAGGGGATTAACTATGGCTACACCTTC.

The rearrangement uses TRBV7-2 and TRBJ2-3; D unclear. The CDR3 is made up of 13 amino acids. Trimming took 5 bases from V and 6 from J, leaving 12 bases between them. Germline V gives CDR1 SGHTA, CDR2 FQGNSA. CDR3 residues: CASSPYPRDTQYF. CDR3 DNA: TGTGCCAGCAGCCCTTACCCCCGGGATACGCAGTATTTT.

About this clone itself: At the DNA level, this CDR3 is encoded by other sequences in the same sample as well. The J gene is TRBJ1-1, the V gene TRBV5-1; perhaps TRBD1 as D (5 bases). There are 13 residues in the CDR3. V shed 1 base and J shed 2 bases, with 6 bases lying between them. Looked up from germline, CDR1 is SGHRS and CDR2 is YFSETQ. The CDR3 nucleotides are TGCGCCAGCAGCTTGCAGGGTAACACTGAAGCTTTCTTT. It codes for CASSLQGNTEAFF.

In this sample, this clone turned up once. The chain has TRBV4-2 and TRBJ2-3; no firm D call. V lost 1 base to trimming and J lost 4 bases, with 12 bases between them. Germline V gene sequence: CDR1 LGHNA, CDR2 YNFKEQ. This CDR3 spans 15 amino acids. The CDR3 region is CASSQALSTADTQYF. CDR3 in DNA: TGTGCCAGCAGCCAAGCACTATCCACCGCAGATACGCAGTATTTT.

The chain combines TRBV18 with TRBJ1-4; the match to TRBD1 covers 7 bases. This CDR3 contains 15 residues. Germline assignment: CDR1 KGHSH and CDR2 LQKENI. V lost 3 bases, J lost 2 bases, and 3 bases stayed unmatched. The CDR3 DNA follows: TGTGCCAGCTCACCTCAACAGGGGACTAATGAAAAACTGTTTTTT. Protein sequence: CASSPQQGTNEKLFF.

CDR3 DNA sequence: TGTGCCAGCAGTTACTCTCTCCGTGGGACGGGAGATGAAGCTTTCTTT. Its protein product is CASSYSLRGTGDEAFF. The chain links TRBV6-5 to TRBJ1-1; D perhaps matches TRBD1 (5 bases). Trimming removed 0 bases at V and 7 bases at J, with 18 bases between. The CDR3 extends over 16 amino acids. Germline lookup yields CDR1 MNHEY and CDR2 SVGAGI.

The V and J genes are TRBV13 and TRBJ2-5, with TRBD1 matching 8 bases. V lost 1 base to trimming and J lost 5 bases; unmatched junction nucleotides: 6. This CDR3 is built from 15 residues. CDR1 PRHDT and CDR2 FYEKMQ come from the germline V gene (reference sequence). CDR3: CASSLERQGRETQYF. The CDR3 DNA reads TGTGCCAGCAGCTTAGAGCGACAGGGGAGGGAGACCCAGTACTTC.

The CDR3: CASRLAIQGLDNNEQFF. CDR3 sequence (DNA): TGTGCAAGTCGCTTAGCGATCCAGGGACTGGACAACAATGAGCAGTTCTTC. V and J are TRBV12-2 and TRBJ2-1; TRBD2 is the table's D call, not checked against the DNA. TRBV12-2 has pseudogene status. The CDR3 is made up of 17 amino acids.

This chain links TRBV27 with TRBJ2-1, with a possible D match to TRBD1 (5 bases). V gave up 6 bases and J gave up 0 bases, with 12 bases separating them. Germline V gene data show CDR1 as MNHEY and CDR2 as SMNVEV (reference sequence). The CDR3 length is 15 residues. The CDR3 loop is CASSGHISSYNEQFF. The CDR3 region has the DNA TGTGCCAGCAGCGGACACATTAGCTCCTACAATGAGCAGTTCTTC.

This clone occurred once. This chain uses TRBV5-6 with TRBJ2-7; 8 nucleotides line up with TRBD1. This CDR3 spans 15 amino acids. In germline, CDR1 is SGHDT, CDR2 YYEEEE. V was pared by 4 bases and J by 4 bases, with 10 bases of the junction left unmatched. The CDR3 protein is CASSPGQGPGYEQYF. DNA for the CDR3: TGTGCCAGCAGCCCCGGACAGGGCCCAGGGTACGAGCAGTACTTC.

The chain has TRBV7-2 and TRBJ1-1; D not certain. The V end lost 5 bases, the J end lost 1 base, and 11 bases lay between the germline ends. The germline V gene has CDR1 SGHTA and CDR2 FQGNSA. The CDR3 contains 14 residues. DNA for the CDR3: TGTGCCAGCAGCCTCCGCAGGCCGAACACTGAAGCTTTCTTT. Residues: CASSLRRPNTEAFF.